The sequence of this T cell receptor (beta chain) was determined in a study of blood T cell repertoires in COVID-19. Overall study context: Italy, Spain and the United States were the sources of the convalescent and acute COVID-19 samples. T cells, B-cell-depleted T cells, or PBMCs supplied cDNA or gDNA.

How the authors handled the data: Reference gene primer amplification gave nucleated cell count estimates. The protocol was immunoSEQ multiplex PCR, while the TCRdb copy is restricted to in-frame clones and leaves out a portion. V and J calls plus clone size are reproduced from that table; the DNA served to infer D and trimming. The sample includes approximately 210,000 clones, roughly four fifths seen only once; the top ten take less than 8%. Germline values: CDR1 SGHNT, CDR2 YYREEE (reference sequence). Trimming took 5 bases from V and 1 from J, leaving 12 bases between them. This CDR3 spans 14 amino acids.

Sequenced material: peripheral blood. The receptor was isolated from a woman aged 45-59 years with active or convalescent COVID-19. V gene TRBV5-4 combines with J gene TRBJ1-1, with D perhaps matching TRBD1 (5 bases). CDR3 protein: CASSTRQQNTEAFF. CDR3 in DNA: TGTGCCAGCAGTACCCGACAGCAGAACACTGAAGCTTTCTTT.